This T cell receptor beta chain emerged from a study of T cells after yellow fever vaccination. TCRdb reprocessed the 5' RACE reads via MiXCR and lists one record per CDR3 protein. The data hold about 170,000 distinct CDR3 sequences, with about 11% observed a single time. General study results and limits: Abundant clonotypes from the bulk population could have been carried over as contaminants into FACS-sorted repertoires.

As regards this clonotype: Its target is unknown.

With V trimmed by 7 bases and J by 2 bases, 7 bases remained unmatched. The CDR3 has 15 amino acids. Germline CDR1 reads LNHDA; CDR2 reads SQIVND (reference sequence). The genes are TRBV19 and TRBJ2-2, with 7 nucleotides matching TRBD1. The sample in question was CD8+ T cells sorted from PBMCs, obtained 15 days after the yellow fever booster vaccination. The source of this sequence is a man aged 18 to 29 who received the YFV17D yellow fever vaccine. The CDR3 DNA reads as TGTGCCAGTACTAGTCGACAGGGCAACACCGGGGAGCTGTTTTTT. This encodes CASTSRQGNTGELFF.